Below are 21 T cell receptor beta chains sequenced from a single sample in a study of blood T cell repertoires in COVID-19. Clones were sequenced by immunoSEQ multiplex PCR, and TCRdb holds only the in-frame ones, with some missing. In the table there are some 110,000 clones, 60% to 85% of which are singletons. The material sequenced was peripheral blood. These receptors were obtained from a man between 65 and 85 years old with acute or convalescent COVID-19.

J is TRBJ1-5 and V is TRBV19; 8 bases align to TRBD1. V was pared by 2 bases and J by 7 bases, with 7 bases of the junction left unmatched. The CDR3 runs 15 residues. Germline V lookup: CDR1 LNHDA, CDR2 SQIVND (reference sequence). The chain's CDR3 is CASSITGQGRQPQHF. DNA of the CDR3: TGTGCCAGTAGTATAACAGGACAGGGAAGACAGCCCCAGCATTTT.

The chain joins TRBV3-1 (or the pseudogene TRBV3-2) to TRBJ2-7; D not resolved. The CDR3 covers 14 residues. Trimming pared 4 bases from V and 3 bases from J, leaving 13 bases between. Germline V gene sequence: CDR1 LGHDT, CDR2 YNNKEL (reference sequence). CDR3 nucleotide sequence: TGTGCCAGCAGCCGCGTTAGCCCGGGCTACGAGCAGTACTTC. Protein sequence: CASSRVSPGYEQYF.

The V and J genes are TRBV7-2 and TRBJ2-2; 10 nucleotides align to TRBD2. Germline-derived CDR1 and CDR2 are SGHTA and FQGNSA. Unmatched junction bases numbered 2, after V lost 1 base and J lost 3 bases. CDR3 length: 16 amino acids. CDR3 nucleotide sequence: TGTGCCAGCAGCTTAGTAGCGGGGGGCTACACCGGGGAGCTGTTTTTT. Protein: CASSLVAGGYTGELFF.

The chain has TRBV20-1 and TRBJ1-1; D might be TRBD1 (6 bases). The CDR3 runs to 10 residues. Deletions cut 5 bases from V and 9 bases from J, with 10 bases between. The germline V gene has CDR1 DFQATT and CDR2 SNEGSKA (reference sequence). The CDR3 loop is CSAGGTQAFF. CDR3 in DNA: TGCAGTGCTGGAGGGACACAAGCTTTCTTT.

The V and J genes are TRBV19 and TRBJ1-1, with 8 bases matching TRBD1. Germline values: CDR1 LNHDA, CDR2 SQIVND (reference sequence). The CDR3 is 16 residues long. With V trimmed by 7 bases and J by 1 base, 11 bases remained unmatched. CDR3 DNA: TGTGCCAGTATAGGCCCCCTCGGGACAGGGAACACTGAAGCTTTCTTT. Protein product: CASIGPLGTGNTEAFF.

V and J are TRBV24-1 and TRBJ2-3, with D perhaps TRBD2 (7 bases). The CDR3 has 15 residues. In germline, CDR1 is KGHDR, CDR2 SFDVKD. V shed 1 base and J shed 8 bases, with 15 bases lying between them. CDR3 nucleotide sequence: TGTGCCACCAGTGATTTAGGGGGGGCAGGGGCTACGCAGTATTTT. Protein product: CATSDLGGAGATQYF.

The chain has TRBV5-1 and TRBJ2-3, with 12 bases that match TRBD2. Per the germline V gene, CDR1 is SGHRS and CDR2 is YFSETQ. With 4 bases clipped from V and 0 bases from J, the junction kept 6 bases outside the gene matches. The CDR3 consists of 17 residues. CDR3 in DNA: TGCGCCAGCAGCATTGGACTAGCGGGACCTAGCACAGATACGCAGTATTTT. Amino acid sequence: CASSIGLAGPSTDTQYF.

V gene TRBV27 combines with J gene TRBJ2-7; 7 bases are shared with TRBD1. This CDR3 comprises 14 residues. The junction had 7 bases not matched to a gene; V was cut back by 5 bases and J by 3 bases. CDR1 and CDR2 from the germline V gene are MNHEY and SMNVEV (reference sequence). CDR3 residues: CASSQGQAFYEQYF. CDR3 in DNA: TGTGCCAGCAGTCAAGGACAGGCCTTCTACGAGCAGTACTTC.

The chain uses TRBV6-5 and TRBJ1-6; perhaps TRBD1 as D (5 bases). The CDR3 runs to 14 residues. V dropped 6 bases and J dropped 7 bases, with 13 bases sitting between them. Germline V lookup: CDR1 MNHEY, CDR2 SVGAGI. For the CDR3, the DNA is TGTGCCAGCAGACGGGACTTCGGGAATTCACCCCTCCACTTT. It codes for CASRRDFGNSPLHF.

The chain combines TRBV5-4 with TRBJ2-3, with D possibly TRBD1 on 6 matching bases. Germline CDR1 is SGHNT and CDR2 is YYREEE (reference sequence). V lost 3 bases to trimming and J lost 0 bases, with 14 bases between them. The length of the CDR3 is 16 residues. The CDR3 sequence is CASSSSSGTSTDTQYF. The CDR3, as DNA: TGTGCCAGCAGCTCCTCTTCAGGGACAAGCACAGATACGCAGTATTTT.

The J gene is TRBJ2-5, the V gene TRBV6-1, with 11 positions matching TRBD2. Per germline, CDR1 MNHNS and CDR2 SASEGT. This CDR3 contains 16 residues. J was trimmed by 4 bases and V by 0 bases; bases with no gene match: 4. The CDR3 spells CASSEAWLAGGETQYF. In DNA, the CDR3 is TGTGCCAGCAGTGAAGCGTGGCTAGCGGGAGGAGAGACCCAGTACTTC.

The CDR3 sequence: CASSLWAGGHTDTQYF. The DNA of the CDR3 is TGTGCCAGCAGTTTATGGGCGGGAGGTCACACAGATACGCAGTATTTT. V is TRBV27 and J is TRBJ2-3, with 8 bases lining up with TRBD2. The CDR3 consists of 16 residues. Germline V CDR1 and CDR2: MNHEY, SMNVEV (reference sequence). V shed 1 base and J 2 bases; nucleotides not matched to a gene: 5.

CDR3 protein: CASRPGTGSPSGNQPQHF. In nucleotides, the CDR3 is TGTGCCAGCAGGCCCGGGACAGGGAGCCCTTCTGGCAATCAGCCCCAGCATTTT. The V and J genes are TRBV28 and TRBJ1-5; TRBD1 matches 9 bases. Germline trimming cut 6 bases from V and 2 bases from J; bases unmatched to any gene: 14. The CDR3 spans 18 residues. The germline V gene encodes CDR1 MDHEN and CDR2 SYDVKM. The full variable domain, rest sourced from reference TRBV28 and TRBJ1-5, is DVKVTQSSRYLVKRTGEKVFLECVQDMDHENMFWYRQDPGLGLRLIYFSYDVKMKEKGDIPEGYSVSREKKERFSLILESASTNQTSMYLCASRPGTGSPSGNQPQHFGDGTRLSIL.

The gene calls are TRBV9 and TRBJ2-5; TRBD2 is a possible D gene (6 bases). Trimming cost V 2 bases and J 2 bases, with 10 bases left between them. The germline V gene encodes CDR1 SGDLS and CDR2 YYNGEE. The CDR3 sequence is 14 residues long. The CDR3 region has the DNA TGTGCCAGCAGCGTCGGCGGGGCTCAAGAGACCCAGTACTTC. Amino acid sequence: CASSVGGAQETQYF.

This chain joins TRBV5-6 and TRBJ2-7, with D unresolved. The CDR3 consists of 12 residues. Germline V gives CDR1 SGHDT, CDR2 YYEEEE. The V end lost 2 bases, the J end lost 6 bases, and 9 bases lay between the germline ends. In DNA form, the CDR3 reads TGTGCCAGCAGCTTCCGGGTTCCCGAGCAGTACTTC. Protein: CASSFRVPEQYF.

This clone showed up just a few times. The V call is TRBV29-1, the J call TRBJ2-2; weak D call: TRBD2 (5 bases). CDR1 and CDR2 from the germline V gene are SQVTM and ANQGSEA. V lost 2 bases, J lost 4 bases, and 11 bases lay in between. The CDR3 runs 14 residues. The CDR3 loop reads CSVESGLGTGELFF. In DNA form, the CDR3 reads TGCAGCGTTGAAAGCGGACTCGGCACCGGGGAGCTGTTTTTT.

The rearrangement links TRBV6-6 to TRBJ1-5, with D unresolved. Germline V gene sequence: CDR1 MNHNY, CDR2 SVGAGI (reference sequence). The CDR3 totals 12 residues. V shed 3 bases and J shed 3 bases, with 3 bases lying between them. In nucleotides, the CDR3 is TGTGCCAGCAGTTATCACAATCAGCCCCAGCATTTT. This encodes CASSYHNQPQHF.

V gene TRBV4-2 combines with J gene TRBJ1-6, with 10 bases identical to TRBD1. With V trimmed by 4 bases and J by 12 bases, 6 bases remained unmatched. The CDR3 has 14 amino acids. Looked up from germline, CDR1 is LGHNA and CDR2 is YNFKEQ. The CDR3 nucleotides are TGTGCCAGCAGCCCGAGGACAGGGGGAGAACCCCTCCACTTT. It is translated as CASSPRTGGEPLHF.

Note on this clone: Additional DNA sequences in this sample encode the identical CDR3. The chain recombines TRBV9 with TRBJ2-2, with 7 bases matching TRBD2. This CDR3 is built from 16 residues. After removal of 0 bases from V and 1 base from J, the junction contained 3 bases not matched to a gene. Germline V gene data show CDR1 as SGDLS and CDR2 as YYNGEE. The CDR3 loop is CASSVDPSGNTGELFF. For the CDR3, the DNA is TGTGCCAGCAGCGTAGATCCTAGCGGGAACACCGGGGAGCTGTTTTTT. Using reference TRBV9 and TRBJ2-2 for the parts outside the CDR3, the full variable domain is DSGVTQTPKHLITATGQRVTLRCSPRSGDLSVYWYQQSLDQGLQFLIQYYNGEERAKGNILERFSAQQFPDLHSELNLSSLELGDSALYFCASSVDPSGNTGELFFGEGSRLTVL.

The rearrangement uses TRBV20-1 and TRBJ1-2; D call uncertain. Germline V gene lookup returns CDR1 DFQATT and CDR2 SNEGSKA (reference sequence). Trimming removed 5 bases from V and 4 bases from J, with 8 bases in between. The CDR3 runs to 11 residues. CDR3 region: CSASDIYGYTF. The CDR3 DNA sequence: TGCAGTGCTTCAGACATCTATGGCTACACCTTC.

This clone appeared many times. Other DNA variants within this sample encode the same CDR3. The rearrangement uses TRBV5-4 and TRBJ2-1, with D tentatively TRBD2 (6 bases). This CDR3 comprises 15 residues. The V end was cut by 1 base, the J end by 0 bases, with 8 bases between. Germline CDR1 reads SGHNT; CDR2 reads YYREEE (reference sequence). As DNA, the CDR3 is TGTGCCAGCAGCTTGACTAGCTCCTCCTACAATGAGCAGTTCTTC. Its translation is CASSLTSSSYNEQFF.